This TCR beta chain emerged from a study of cytomegalovirus exposure and HLA in healthy donors. Study findings and constraints: The tendency of first-cohort TCR clusters to co-occur in the 100 to 150 validation repertoires was identified by a subsequent analysis. CMV antigen specificity was confirmed in vitro for a few CMV-associated chains.

As regards this clone: Its antigen is undetermined.

Sequencing used immunoSEQ multiplex PCR; TCRdb keeps in-frame clones, though not all of them. The sample consists of approximately 160,000 clones, about 85% of them appearing once. There are 15 residues in the CDR3. The sample was PBMCs. The TCR originated in a man aged 30 to 45 in good health and CMV-seropositive. The V call is TRBV21-1, the J call TRBJ2-2; TRBD1, the table's D call, lacks a check against the DNA. TRBV21-1 is reported as a pseudogene. CDR3 bases: TGTGCCAGCGAAAGGGGCACAGGCGCGAGGGGGGAGCTGTTTTTT. This sequence encodes CASERGTGARGELFF.